This T cell receptor (beta chain) was found in a study of T cell repertoires in cytomegalovirus infection. The CDR3 sequence is 15 residues long. V was clipped by 1 base and J by 7 bases, with 14 bases between them. Germline values: CDR1 SGHVS, CDR2 FQNEAQ. This clonotype came up many times. TCRdb re-derived calls from the reads in MiXCR, one entry per CDR3 protein. The repertoire has approximately 500,000 distinct CDR3 sequences, approximately 15% of them found once; the top ten carry 20% to 30%. The receptor's source is a human donor in good health (CMV status not recorded). Some clones in this sample may be carry-over from other donors' samples. J is TRBJ2-1 and V is TRBV7-8; D is possibly TRBD2 (5 bases). The sequencing sample was made of CD8+ T cells from PBMCs. CDR3 protein: CASSLGFEGRNEQFF. CDR3 DNA: TGTGCCAGCAGCTTAGGGTTTGAGGGTAGGAATGAGCAGTTCTTC.